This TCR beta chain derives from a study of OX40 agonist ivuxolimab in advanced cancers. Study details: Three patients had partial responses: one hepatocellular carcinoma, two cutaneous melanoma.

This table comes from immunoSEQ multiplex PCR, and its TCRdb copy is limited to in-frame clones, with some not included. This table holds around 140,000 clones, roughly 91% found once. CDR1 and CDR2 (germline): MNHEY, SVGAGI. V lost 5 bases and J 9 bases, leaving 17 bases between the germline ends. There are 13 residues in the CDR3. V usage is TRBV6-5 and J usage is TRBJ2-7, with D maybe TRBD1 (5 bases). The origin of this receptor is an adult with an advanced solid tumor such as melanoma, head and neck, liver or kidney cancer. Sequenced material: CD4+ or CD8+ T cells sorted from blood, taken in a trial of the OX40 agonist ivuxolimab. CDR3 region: CASSEAKGSGQYF. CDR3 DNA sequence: TGTGCCAGCAGTGAAGCGAAGGGGTCAGGGCAGTACTTC.